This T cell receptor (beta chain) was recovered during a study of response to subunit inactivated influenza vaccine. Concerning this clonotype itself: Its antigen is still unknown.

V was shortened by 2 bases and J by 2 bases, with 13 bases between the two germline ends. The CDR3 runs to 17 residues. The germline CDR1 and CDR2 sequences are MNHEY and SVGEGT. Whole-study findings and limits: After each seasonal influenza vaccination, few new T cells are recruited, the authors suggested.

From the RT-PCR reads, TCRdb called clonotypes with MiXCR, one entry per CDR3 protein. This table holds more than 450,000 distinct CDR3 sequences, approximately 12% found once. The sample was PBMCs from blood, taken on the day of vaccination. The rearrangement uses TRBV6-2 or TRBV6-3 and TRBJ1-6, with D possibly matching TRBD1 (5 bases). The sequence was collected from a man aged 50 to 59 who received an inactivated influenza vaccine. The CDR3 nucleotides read TGTGCCAGCAGTTACGACAGATCGGGCCCCTATAATTCACCCCTCCACTTT. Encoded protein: CASSYDRSGPYNSPLHF.